The entry that follows covers one T cell receptor beta chain sequence. Generated by immunoSEQ multiplex PCR, the TCRdb table keeps only in-frame clones and is missing some. The sample lists approximately 84,000 clones, around 82% seen once, with 8.5% to 10% in the top ten. The CDR3 covers 16 residues. CDR1 is MGHRA and CDR2 is YSYEKL in the germline V gene. After removal of 8 bases from V and 6 bases from J, the junction contained 12 bases not matched to a gene. These data come from a study of control samples from healthy donors and cancer patients. This chain connects TRBV4-1 to TRBJ2-3, with 12 bases matching TRBD2. The receptor comes from a woman aged 55-75 years in good health. Sequenced sample: blood. CDR3 loop: CASASRRLAGVDTQYF. The CDR3 nucleotides are TGCGCCAGCGCCTCGCGCCGACTAGCGGGGGTGGATACGCAGTATTTT.